Below, one T cell receptor beta chain is given with its context. Its antigen is unknown. The data were produced by immunoSEQ multiplex PCR, yet TCRdb's version contains in-frame clones alone and is incomplete. The table lists just over 150,000 clones, approximately 88% of them singletons. These data belong to a study of radiation and T cells in renal cell carcinoma. Turning to the study itself: Nephrectomy followed 15 Gy stereotactic body radiation by 4 weeks.

The CDR3 contains 14 residues. The V end lost 6 bases, the J end lost 1 base, and 12 bases lay between the germline ends. The germline V gene encodes CDR1 MNHNY and CDR2 SVGAGI (reference sequence). Time point described: blood 2 weeks post-SBRT. As for treatment: 15 Gy SBRT to primary tumor, nephrectomy 4 weeks later. This renal cell carcinoma was of the clear cell type. The study's findings and limits: From baseline, blood top tumor clonotypes peaked at 2 weeks post-radiation.

The sequencing here drew on blood, taken from a patient whose treatment included radiotherapy and nephrectomy. This receptor was identified in a woman between 45 and 65 years old with renal cell carcinoma. The chain carries TRBV6-6 and TRBJ1-2; no reliable D call. As DNA, the CDR3 is TGTGCCAGCAGACAAGTAGATTTTAACTATGGCTACACCTTC. It translates to CASRQVDFNYGYTF.